This passage covers 8 T cell receptor beta chains from one sample sequenced in a study of cytomegalovirus exposure and HLA in healthy donors. Amplification used 60 Vbeta primers and 13 Jbeta primers. TCRdb's table, derived via immunoSEQ multiplex PCR, lists solely in-frame clones and lacks some. The data contain roughly 110,000 clones, about 70% of them singletons. The material sequenced was PBMCs. Receptors originate from a young man in good health and CMV-seropositive.

The rearrangement links TRBV6-5 to TRBJ1-2; TRBD1 agrees at 9 bases. The junction had 7 bases not matched to a gene; V was cut back by 10 bases and J by 7 bases. The CDR3 extends over 12 amino acids. Germline lookup yields CDR1 MNHEY and CDR2 SVGAGI. Here the CDR3 reads CAISTGGSGYTF. CDR3 DNA sequence: TGTGCCATCTCGACAGGGGGAAGTGGCTACACCTTC.

The V and J genes are TRBV30 and TRBJ1-2; D is uncertain. The length of the CDR3 is 14 residues. Germline lookup yields CDR1 GTSNPN and CDR2 SVGIG (reference sequence). V dropped 5 bases and J dropped 4 bases, with 17 bases sitting between them. For the CDR3, the DNA is TGTGCCTGGGGCCGGGTCCCCGAAGCCTATGGCTACACCTTC. Encoded protein: CAWGRVPEAYGYTF.

The chain has TRBV11-2 and TRBJ2-5, with TRBD1 as a possible D gene (5 bases). Germline CDR1 and CDR2: SGHAT and FQNNGV. V shed 3 bases and J shed 5 bases, with 10 bases lying between them. The CDR3 consists of 13 residues. CDR3 amino acids: CASSLKGWETQYF. As DNA, the CDR3 is TGTGCCAGCAGCTTGAAGGGGTGGGAGACCCAGTACTTC.

The CDR3 region is CAIMGRADTEAFF. The CDR3 DNA is TGTGCCATCATGGGCAGGGCGGACACTGAAGCTTTCTTT. The chain recombines TRBV10-3 with TRBJ1-1; D possibly corresponds to TRBD1 (5 bases). From germline, CDR1 is ENHRY and CDR2 SYGVKD. The CDR3 is 13 residues long. V lost 7 bases, J lost 3 bases, and 12 bases lay in between.

The CDR3, as DNA: TGTGCCAGCAGTTTAGGGAGACGGAATTCACCCCTCCACTTT. It codes for CASSLGRRNSPLHF. V usage is TRBV27 and J usage is TRBJ1-6; D unresolved. Germline assignment: CDR1 MNHEY and CDR2 SMNVEV (reference sequence). This CDR3 has 14 residues. The V end was cut by 2 bases, the J end by 7 bases, with 9 bases between.

The chain carries TRBV5-1 and TRBJ1-5, with 8 bases identical to TRBD1. V shed 1 base and J 4 bases; nucleotides not matched to a gene: 4. There are 15 residues in the CDR3. The V gene's germline CDR1 is SGHRS and CDR2 YFSETQ. The CDR3 nucleotides are TGCGCCAGCAGCTTGATGGGACAGGTGAATCAGCCCCAGCATTTT. The encoded protein is CASSLMGQVNQPQHF.

The chain uses TRBV5-5 and TRBJ1-1; 7 bases map to TRBD1. CDR1 is SGHKS, CDR2 YYEKEE, per germline (reference sequence). The junction had 12 bases not matched to a gene; V was cut back by 0 bases and J by 1 base. This CDR3 region has 18 residues. This chain's CDR3 is CASSLANGQASRNTEAFF. The CDR3 nucleotides are TGTGCCAGCAGCTTGGCAAATGGACAGGCGAGCCGGAACACTGAAGCTTTCTTT. Together with reference TRBV5-5 and TRBJ1-1, the CDR3 gives the full variable domain: DAGVTQSPTHLIKTRGQQVTLRCSPISGHKSVSWYQQVLGQGPQFIFQYYEKEERGRGNFPDRFSARQFPNYSSELNVNALLLGDSALYLCASSLANGQASRNTEAFFGQGTRLTVV.

Regarding this clone: This specimen includes other DNA sequences encoding the same CDR3. V usage is TRBV9 and J usage is TRBJ1-2, with TRBD1 as a possible D gene (5 bases). This CDR3 contains 13 residues. Germline V gives CDR1 SGDLS, CDR2 YYNGEE. The ends were cut back, 0 bases at V and 5 bases at J, with 8 bases in the middle. CDR3 sequence: CASSVAGGYGYTF. The CDR3 bases are TGTGCCAGCAGCGTAGCTGGGGGGTATGGCTACACCTTC.